This TCR beta chain was found in a study of OX40 agonist ivuxolimab in advanced cancers. Study-level information: Previous treatment with anti-PD-1, anti-PD-L1 or anti-CTLA-4 therapy was allowed; roughly 40% had received some. Partial responses were observed in three patients, of whom one had hepatocellular carcinoma and two had cutaneous melanoma.

The data were produced by immunoSEQ multiplex PCR, yet TCRdb's version contains in-frame clones alone and is incomplete. The sample holds roughly 68,000 clones; 80% to 90% are singletons and the top ten take 4% to 4.5%. This clone was counted between two and nine times. Sequencing was performed on CD4+ or CD8+ T cells sorted from blood, taken in a trial of the OX40 agonist ivuxolimab. The sequence was collected from an adult with an advanced solid tumor such as melanoma, head and neck, liver or kidney cancer.

The CDR3 nucleotides are TGTGCCAGCAGCTCGGGCCTTCCCTACGAGCAGTACTTC. The encoded protein is CASSSGLPYEQYF. V usage is TRBV7-8 and J usage is TRBJ2-7; D gene ambiguous. Germline V gene sequence: CDR1 SGHVS, CDR2 FQNEAQ. V lost 4 bases, J lost 2 bases, and 9 bases lay in between. The CDR3 totals 13 residues. Variable domain in full (rest from reference TRBV7-8 and TRBJ2-7): GAGVSQSPRYKVAKRGQDVALRCDPISGHVSLFWYQQALGQGPEFLTYFQNEAQLDKSGLPSDRFFAERPEGSVSTLKIQRTQQEDSAVYLCASSSGLPYEQYFGPGTRLTVT.